One sample yielded the 5 T cell receptor beta chains listed below, sequenced in a study of T cell repertoires in cytomegalovirus infection (dated by TCRdb to between 2017 and 2020). No antigen is known for these receptors. What this sample's treatment or condition label stands for: in vitro stimulation with specific CMV peptide epitopes to enrich CMV-specific T cells. Sequencer: Illumina HiSeq 1500. TCRdb reran the public reads through fastp at Q25 and MiXCR, keeping productive beta chains. Rows are unified per CDR3 protein, each entry keeping the most common DNA and genes. The sample table shows about 52,000 distinct CDR3 sequences, and roughly a fifth are seen once. Roughly 78% of the sample goes to the ten largest clones. Sequences were derived from CD8+ T cells from cultured PBMCs, sampled from culture after CMV antigen stimulation. These receptors came from a human donor in good health (CMV status not recorded). Some clones in this sample may be carry-over from other donors' samples.

This chain connects TRBV20-1 to TRBJ2-1, with 9 bases matching TRBD1. The CDR3 has 18 residues. Germline V gene data show CDR1 as DFQATT and CDR2 as SNEGSKA (reference sequence). The J segment lost 4 bases and the V segment lost 5 bases, leaving 18 bases of the junction unmatched. This CDR3 is CSASVRDRGASPYNEQFF. CDR3 bases: TGCAGTGCTTCGGTCCGAGACAGGGGGGCCTCTCCTTACAATGAGCAGTTCTTC.

The sample holds many counts of this clonotype. The chain links TRBV6-6 to TRBJ2-7, with D perhaps TRBD2 (6 bases). Germline CDR1 and CDR2: MNHNY and SVGAGI (reference sequence). V dropped 0 bases and J dropped 0 bases, with 12 bases sitting between them. The length of the CDR3 is 16 residues. The CDR3 DNA sequence: TGTGCCAGCAGTTACTCCGGAGGGACGAGCTCCTACGAGCAGTACTTC. Residues: CASSYSGGTSSYEQYF.

This clonotype appeared a few times. The chain employs TRBV5-1 and TRBJ1-5, with 8 bases matching TRBD1. The length of the CDR3 is 14 residues. With 2 bases clipped from V and 6 bases from J, the junction kept 4 bases outside the gene matches. Germline V CDR1 and CDR2: SGHRS, YFSETQ. The CDR3 DNA is TGCGCCAGCAGCTTTGCAGGGGGCAGTCAGCCCCAGCATTTT. As protein: CASSFAGGSQPQHF.

This clonotype occurred a few times. The chain carries TRBV7-6 and TRBJ2-5; D may correspond to TRBD1 or TRBD2 (6 bases each). V was trimmed by 7 bases and J by 4 bases, leaving 13 bases between them. The CDR3 totals 13 residues. Germline V gene data show CDR1 as SGHVS and CDR2 as FNYEAQ. The CDR3 DNA is TGTGCCAGCAAAGGAGGGGGGTTAGAGACCCAGTACTTC. Its protein product is CASKGGGLETQYF.

J is TRBJ2-3 and V is TRBV27, with 10 bases aligning to TRBD2. CDR1 and CDR2 from the germline V gene are MNHEY and SMNVEV (reference sequence). The CDR3 is made up of 14 amino acids. J was trimmed by 6 bases and V by 6 bases; bases with no gene match: 6. The CDR3 DNA follows: TGTGCCAGCAGGCCTAGCGGGGGATGGGATACGCAGTATTTT. Its protein product is CASRPSGGWDTQYF.